The next 17 T cell receptor beta chains were all read from a single sample in a study of OX40 agonist ivuxolimab in advanced cancers. Measured with immunoSEQ multiplex PCR; TCRdb has only the in-frame clones, and not every one. The sample has approximately 61,000 clones, nearly 90% seen once. The sequencing used CD4+ or CD8+ T cells sorted from blood, collected in a trial of the OX40 agonist ivuxolimab. All receptors come from an adult with an advanced solid tumor such as melanoma, head and neck, liver or kidney cancer.

This chain connects TRBV4-2 to TRBJ2-7; D could derive from TRBD1 or TRBD2 (6 bases each). The V gene lost 4 bases and the J gene lost 5 bases, with 18 bases spanning the gap. Germline V gene data show CDR1 as LGHNA and CDR2 as YNFKEQ. The CDR3 sequence is 15 residues long. CDR3 protein: CASSPGDSRGHEQYF. The CDR3 DNA reads TGTGCCAGCAGCCCAGGGGACTCCCGGGGGCACGAGCAGTACTTC.

The chain links TRBV5-1 to TRBJ2-3; the D call may be TRBD1 or TRBD2 (6 bases each). The CDR3 contains 15 residues. Trimming left V 4 bases short and J 5 bases short, with 17 bases between. Germline V gene data show CDR1 as SGHRS and CDR2 as YFSETQ. In DNA, the CDR3 is TGCGCCAGCAGCCGGAGGGGGGCGCAGGGAGATACGCAGTATTTT. Residues: CASSRRGAQGDTQYF.

The chain has TRBV6-1 and TRBJ1-2; the D is unclear. Germline-derived CDR1 and CDR2 are MNHNS and SASEGT. The V end was cut by 1 base, the J end by 4 bases, with 10 bases between. The CDR3 is made up of 14 amino acids. Here the CDR3 reads CASSEGEGSYGYTF. CDR3 bases: TGTGCCAGCAGTGAAGGCGAGGGAAGCTATGGCTACACCTTC.

The chain joins TRBV7-2 to TRBJ2-1; D might be TRBD1 or TRBD2, each matching 5 bases. V lost 0 bases and J lost 7, with 10 bases in between. In germline, CDR1 is SGHTA, CDR2 FQGNSA. CDR3 size: 14 residues. CDR3 DNA sequence: TGTGCCAGCAGCTTAGCCCCGGGGCGGAATGAGCAGTTCTTC. As protein: CASSLAPGRNEQFF.

The chain recombines TRBV2 with TRBJ1-4; the D is unclear. Germline V gives CDR1 SNHLY, CDR2 FYNNEI. The V end lost 4 bases, the J end lost 7 bases, and 13 bases lay between the germline ends. The CDR3 contains 14 residues. DNA of the CDR3: TGTGCCAGCAGTGTTAGGACGGAGGGTGAAAAACTGTTTTTT. Amino acids: CASSVRTEGEKLFF. Complete variable domain (other parts from reference TRBV2 and TRBJ1-4): EPEVTQTPSHQVTQMGQEVILRCVPISNHLYFYWYRQILGQKVEFLVSFYNNEISEKSEIFDDQFSVERPDGSNFTLKIRSTKLEDSAMYFCASSVRTEGEKLFFGSGTQLSVL.

The rearrangement links TRBV18 to TRBJ2-7, with 7 bases matching TRBD2. Germline CDR1 is KGHSH and CDR2 is LQKENI. The J segment lost 0 bases and the V segment lost 5 bases, leaving 13 bases of the junction unmatched. The CDR3 runs 17 residues. CDR3 bases: TGTGCCAGCTCATTAGAGATGGGTACTAGCGTCTCCTACGAGCAGTACTTC. Translation: CASSLEMGTSVSYEQYF.

Only a few counts were recorded for this clone. The chain employs TRBV14 and TRBJ2-5, with 13 bases aligning to TRBD2. The V segment lost 2 bases and the J segment 6 bases; nucleotides outside the gene matches: 9. CDR3 size: 17 residues. The V gene's germline CDR1 is SGHDN and CDR2 FVKESK. In nucleotides, the CDR3 is TGTGCCAGCAGCCAAAGGCGGACTAGCGGGGGTGTGCAGACCCAGTACTTC. It specifies CASSQRRTSGGVQTQYF.

The gene calls are TRBV27 and TRBJ2-2; tentatively, D is TRBD2 (6 bases). Trimming left V 5 bases short and J 6 bases short, with 16 bases between. Germline CDR1 is MNHEY and CDR2 is SMNVEV (reference sequence). The CDR3 spans 15 residues. CDR3 in DNA: TGTGCCAGCAGTCCGCACCGACTAGTTCCCGGGGAGCTGTTTTTT. Translation gives CASSPHRLVPGELFF.

The rearrangement uses TRBV11-3 and TRBJ2-7; D may be TRBD1 (7 bases). Germline loops: CDR1 SGHNT, CDR2 YENEEA. V was shortened by 4 bases and J by 6 bases, with 13 bases between the two germline ends. The CDR3 runs to 13 residues. The CDR3 here is CASSSRQGGEQYF. CDR3 in DNA: TGTGCCAGCAGCTCCCGCCAGGGGGGCGAGCAGTACTTC.

This clone was observed a handful of times. V usage is TRBV19 and J usage is TRBJ1-6, with D unresolved. Trimming removed 7 bases at V and 8 bases at J, with 12 bases between. This CDR3 is built from 13 residues. Germline V lookup: CDR1 LNHDA, CDR2 SQIVND (reference sequence). This CDR3 is CASTSDQDSPLHF. In DNA, the CDR3 is TGTGCCAGTACAAGTGACCAGGATTCACCCCTCCACTTT.

The rearrangement links TRBV6-1 to TRBJ2-2, with TRBD2 identical over 10 bases. The CDR3 loop spans 15 amino acids. The germline V gene encodes CDR1 MNHNS and CDR2 SASEGT. With V trimmed by 5 bases and J by 6 bases, 6 bases remained unmatched. CDR3 sequence: CASSPKRGGAGELFF. The CDR3 region has the DNA TGTGCCAGCAGTCCAAAGCGGGGGGGCGCCGGGGAGCTGTTTTTT.

The V and J genes are TRBV5-1 and TRBJ2-5, with 8 bases that match TRBD2. This CDR3 has 16 amino acids. V dropped 0 bases and J dropped 1; count of bases not matched to a gene: 5. Germline CDR1 reads SGHRS; CDR2 reads YFSETQ. CDR3 in DNA: TGCGCCAGCAGCTTGGAAGCGCGGGGGGTCCAAGAGACCCAGTACTTC. Residues: CASSLEARGVQETQYF.

This chain links TRBV10-3 with TRBJ2-3; TRBD1 is a possible D gene (6 bases). CDR3 size: 14 residues. The V and J ends lost 6 bases and 3 bases respectively, with 13 bases between them. Germline loops: CDR1 ENHRY, CDR2 SYGVKD. The DNA for the CDR3 is TGTGCCATCAGCCTCCAGGGGCTGACAGATACGCAGTATTTT. It translates to CAISLQGLTDTQYF.

This clone is a singleton in its sample. The chain carries TRBV18 and TRBJ1-2; D uncertain. V lost 3 bases and J 5 bases, leaving 19 bases between the germline ends. The CDR3 extends over 16 amino acids. The V gene's germline CDR1 is KGHSH and CDR2 LQKENI. The CDR3 sequence is CASSPSVAELGYGYTF. The CDR3 DNA follows: TGTGCCAGCTCACCGTCGGTGGCAGAACTGGGTTATGGCTACACCTTC.

In this sample, this clone is medium-sized. V is TRBV27 and J is TRBJ1-6; 7 bases are shared with TRBD1. Trimming at V came to 7 bases and at J to 0 bases, leaving 6 bases not matched to a gene. CDR1 and CDR2 from the germline V gene are MNHEY and SMNVEV (reference sequence). The CDR3 runs to 16 residues. The CDR3, as DNA: TGTGCCAGCACCTTACAGGGGAGCTCCTATAATTCACCCCTCCACTTT. Amino acids: CASTLQGSSYNSPLHF.

The CDR3 DNA follows: TGTGCCAGCAGTCTCGGGGGGACCCGGGGAGAGACCCAGTACTTC. This codes for CASSLGGTRGETQYF. The V and J genes are TRBV6-4 and TRBJ2-5; 7 bases fit TRBD2. CDR3 length: 15 amino acids. Germline assignment: CDR1 MRHNA and CDR2 SNTAGT. V lost 5 bases and J lost 4; bases outside the gene matches: 10.

The V and J genes are TRBV6-5 and TRBJ2-7; D uncertain. V lost 5 bases and J 5 bases, leaving 13 bases between the germline ends. The CDR3 spans 13 residues. The germline V gene encodes CDR1 MNHEY and CDR2 SVGAGI. Here the CDR3 DNA reads TGTGCCAGCAGTCGGGTCCAAAGGGACGAGCAGTACTTC. Protein sequence: CASSRVQRDEQYF.